This T cell receptor (beta chain) emerged from a study of shared clonotypes between healthy human individuals. Germline CDR1 is SEHNR and CDR2 is FQNEAQ (reference sequence). The J segment lost 3 bases and the V segment lost 3 bases, leaving 7 bases of the junction unmatched. The CDR3 spans 16 residues. Study-wide results and limits: Only blood underwent sampling, and tissue repertoires likely differ.

It was some 96 million PBMCs that unsorted samples used for genomic DNA. About this clone itself: Its antigen is unidentified.

Measured with immunoSEQ multiplex PCR; TCRdb has only the in-frame clones, and not every one. The repertoire holds approximately 470,000 clones, with roughly 80% as singletons. The sequence came from a woman in her 40s in good health. Some clones in this sample may be carry-over from other donors' samples. Sequencing was carried out using PBMCs. The rearrangement uses TRBV7-9 and TRBJ2-1, with 8 bases that match TRBD2. The CDR3 nucleotides are TGTGCCAGCAGCTTTTTAGCGGGAACCGGCTACAATGAGCAGTTCTTC. Encoded protein: CASSFLAGTGYNEQFF.